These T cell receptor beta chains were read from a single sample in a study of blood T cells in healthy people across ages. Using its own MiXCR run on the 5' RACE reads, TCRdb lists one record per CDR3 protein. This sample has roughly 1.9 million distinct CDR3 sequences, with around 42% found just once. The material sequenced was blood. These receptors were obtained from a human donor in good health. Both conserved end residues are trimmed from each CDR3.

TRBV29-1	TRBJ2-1	SVAKTTGSEQF
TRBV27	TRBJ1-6	ASRWGADSPLH
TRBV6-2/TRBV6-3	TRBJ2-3	ASSPGTGIPDTQY
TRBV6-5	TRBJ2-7	ASSNTDYNEQY
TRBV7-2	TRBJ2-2	AGSLGQGAGGELF
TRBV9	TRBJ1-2	ASSAWGDRLNYGYT
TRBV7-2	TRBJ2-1	ASSRVGGRDEQF
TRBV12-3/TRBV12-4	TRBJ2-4	ASSLGQDLKNIQY
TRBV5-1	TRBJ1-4	ASSRLGMDEKLF
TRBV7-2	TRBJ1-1	ASGLAALGTEAF